This TCR beta chain was retrieved from a study of cytomegalovirus exposure and HLA in healthy donors. General observations from the study: In presence/absence analyses, roughly uniform sequencing depth across donors was assumed. It has been reported that TCR beta sequences accurately predicted the HLA-A and HLA-B alleles of most subjects.

Of note for this clone: Its antigen remains unknown.

Primers for the PCR totalled 60 Vbeta and 13 Jbeta. Sequencing was performed with immunoSEQ multiplex PCR; in TCRdb, only in-frame clones are kept and a portion is missing. This sample carries some 190,000 clones, roughly 80% of them seen once, and the ten largest clones take about 3.4%. In germline, CDR1 is MNHEY, CDR2 SMNVEV (reference sequence). The CDR3 is 15 residues long. The J segment lost 2 bases and the V segment lost 5 bases, leaving 9 bases of the junction unmatched. At sampling all donors were nominally healthy, likely with unrecorded immune exposures. The TCR originated in a man aged 40-49 years in good health and CMV-seropositive. Sample: PBMCs. This chain joins TRBV27 and TRBJ2-7, with 7 bases that match TRBD1. Written as DNA, the CDR3 is TGTGCCAGCAGTCCCTCAGACAGGGCTACCTACGAGCAGTACTTC. This gives the protein CASSPSDRATYEQYF.